This T cell receptor beta chain was captured in a study of OX40 agonist ivuxolimab in advanced cancers. About the study: Patients were treated with intravenous ivuxolimab, dosed at 0.01 to 10 mg/kg and infused every 2 weeks. Whole-study results and caveats: The investigators did not determine what antigen specificity the expanded peripheral T cells had.

Concerning this clone: The target antigen is unknown.

This CDR3 is built from 13 residues. Trimming cost V 2 bases and J 3 bases, with 11 bases left between them. The germline V gene has CDR1 SQVTM and CDR2 ANQGSEA. Sequencing was performed with immunoSEQ multiplex PCR; in TCRdb, only in-frame clones are kept and a portion is missing. Seen here are 35,000 to 50,000 clones, about 90% observed once, and the top ten hold about 20%. This sequence joins TRBV29-1 and TRBJ2-7; TRBD1 might be the D (5 bases). This clonotype was sampled from an adult with an advanced solid tumor such as melanoma, head and neck, liver or kidney cancer. Here the sequenced sample was CD4+ or CD8+ T cells sorted from blood, taken in a trial of the OX40 agonist ivuxolimab. Here the CDR3 reads CSVETGPNYEQYF. The CDR3 DNA reads TGCAGCGTTGAAACAGGCCCGAACTACGAGCAGTACTTC.